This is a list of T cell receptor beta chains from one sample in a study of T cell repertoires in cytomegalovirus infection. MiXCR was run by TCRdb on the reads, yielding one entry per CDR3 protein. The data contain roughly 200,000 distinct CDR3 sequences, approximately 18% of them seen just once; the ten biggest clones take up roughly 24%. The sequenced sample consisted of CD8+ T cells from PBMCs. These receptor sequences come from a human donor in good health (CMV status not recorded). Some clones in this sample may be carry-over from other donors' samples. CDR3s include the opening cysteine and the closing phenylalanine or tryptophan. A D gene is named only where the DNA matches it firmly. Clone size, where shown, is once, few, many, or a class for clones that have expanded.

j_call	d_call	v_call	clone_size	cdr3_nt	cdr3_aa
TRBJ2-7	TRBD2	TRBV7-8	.	TGTGCCAGCAGGACTCCGGGACTAGCAGTCTACGAGCAGTACTTC	CASRTPGLAVYEQYF
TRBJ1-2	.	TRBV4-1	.	TGCGCCAGCACCTCGGGCGCGGGGTCCTCTATCTATGGCTACACCTTC	CASTSGAGSSIYGYTF
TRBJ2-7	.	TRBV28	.	TGTGCCAGCAGTTTCTTAATACAGGGATCACCCTACGAGCAGTACTTC	CASSFLIQGSPYEQYF
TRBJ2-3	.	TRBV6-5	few	TGTGCCAGCAATCCCGGGGGAAATACGCAGTATTTT	CASNPGGNTQYF
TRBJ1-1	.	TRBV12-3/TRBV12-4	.	TGTGCCAGCAGTTTAACGGAATCGAACACTGAAGCTTTCTTT	CASSLTESNTEAFF
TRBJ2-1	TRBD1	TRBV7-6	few	TGTGCCAGCAGCACGCCGACAGGGTTTGAGCAGTTCTTC	CASSTPTGFEQFF
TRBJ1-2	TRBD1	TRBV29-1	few	TGCAGCGTTGAGGGTGACAGGGGACCCCAACTAGGCTATGGCTACACCTTC	CSVEGDRGPQLGYGYTF
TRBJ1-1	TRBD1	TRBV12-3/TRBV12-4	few	TGTGCCAGCACCCCTCTACAGGGGGCCTATAACACTGAAGCTTTCTTT	CASTPLQGAYNTEAFF
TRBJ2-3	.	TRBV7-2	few	TGTGCCAGCAGCTTAGAGCCGGGTGGGCTAACAGATACGCAGTATTTT	CASSLEPGGLTDTQYF
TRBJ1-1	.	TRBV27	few	TGTGCCAGCACCCCCACGGGACTGGTTTCGTACGCTGAAGCTTTCTTT	CASTPTGLVSYAEAFF
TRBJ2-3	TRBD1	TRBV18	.	TGTGCCAGCTCACCAGGCAGGGGGCCAATCACAGATACGCAGTATTTT	CASSPGRGPITDTQYF
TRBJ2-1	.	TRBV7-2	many	TGTGCCAGCAGCTCAGAGATACTAGCTGGGGGTTGGAATGAGCAGTTCTTC	CASSSEILAGGWNEQFF
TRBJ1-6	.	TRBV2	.	TGTGCCAGCAGTGGGGCACCAATTGATTCACCCCTCCACTTT	CASSGAPIDSPLHF
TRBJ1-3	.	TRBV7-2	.	TGTGCCAGCAGCCCTCTCGAGGGACGGAGAAACACCATATATTTT	CASSPLEGRRNTIYF
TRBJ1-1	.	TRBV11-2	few	TGTGCCAGCAGCAGGAGGGGTGAAGCTTTCTTT	CASSRRGEAFF
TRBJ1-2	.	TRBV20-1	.	TGCAGTGCTAGAGATCGGTCGGCAGGCTATGGCTACACCTTC	CSARDRSAGYGYTF
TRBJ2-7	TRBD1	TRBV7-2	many	TGTGCCAGCAGCGGACAGGCACCCTCCTACGAGCAGTACTTC	CASSGQAPSYEQYF
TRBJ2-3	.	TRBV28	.	TGTGCCAGCAGTTTAATGGGGAACACAGATACGCAGTATTTT	CASSLMGNTDTQYF
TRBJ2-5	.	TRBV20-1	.	TGCAGTGCTAGAGTTCGGGGACCCGGGACAGAGACCCAGTACTTC	CSARVRGPGTETQYF
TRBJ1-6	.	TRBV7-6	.	TGTGCCAGCAGCACCGGGACGGGAGGTTCACCCCTCCACTTT	CASSTGTGGSPLHF
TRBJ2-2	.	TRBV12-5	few	TGTGCTAGTGGTTTGGTAAAGTCAGGGTTCGGGGAGCTGTTTTTT	CASGLVKSGFGELFF
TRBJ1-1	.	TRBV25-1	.	TGTGCCAGCAGGGAAACAACAGCCTTCCCCCCTGAAGCTTTCTTT	CASRETTAFPPEAFF
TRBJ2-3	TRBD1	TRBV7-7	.	TGTGCTAGCAGCTTAGGACAACGGACAGGGACCGACACAGATACGCAGTATTTT	CASSLGQRTGTDTDTQYF
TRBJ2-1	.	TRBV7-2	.	TGTGCCAGCAGCCCAAAGACAGGATACTCCTACAATGAGCAGTTCTTC	CASSPKTGYSYNEQFF
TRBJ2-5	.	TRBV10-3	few	TGTGCCATCAGTGCGCAGGGAGAAGGGGAGACCCAGTACTTC	CAISAQGEGETQYF
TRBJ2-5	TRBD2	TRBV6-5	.	TGTGCCAGCAGTTCGCCATCCGGGGGGCAAGAGACCCAGTACTTC	CASSSPSGGQETQYF
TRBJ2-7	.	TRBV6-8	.	TGTGCCAGCAGTCCCGGGGGACACAACTCCTACGAGCAGTACTTC	CASSPGGHNSYEQYF
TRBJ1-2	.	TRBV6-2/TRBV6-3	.	TGTGCCAGCAGTTACTCGGAAATCTATGGCTACACCTTC	CASSYSEIYGYTF
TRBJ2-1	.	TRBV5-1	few	TGCGCCAGCAGTACGAGACAGGCCTACAATGAGCAGTTCTTC	CASSTRQAYNEQFF
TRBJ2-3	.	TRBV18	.	TGTGCCAGCTCACCAAAAGGAACATACACAGATACGCAGTATTTT	CASSPKGTYTDTQYF
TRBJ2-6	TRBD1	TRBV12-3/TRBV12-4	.	TGTGCCAGCGTATTTGGGGACAGGTTCTCTGGGGCCAACGTCCTGACTTTC	CASVFGDRFSGANVLTF
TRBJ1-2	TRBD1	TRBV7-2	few	TGTGCCAGCAGCGGGGGACAGGGATCTGGCTACACCTTC	CASSGGQGSGYTF
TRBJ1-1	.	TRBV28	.	TGTGCCAGCAGTTTAGGACAGTACACTGAAGCTTTCTTT	CASSLGQYTEAFF
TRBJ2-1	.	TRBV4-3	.	TGCGCCAGCAGCCAAGACTTCGAGTCCTACAATGAGCAGTTCTTC	CASSQDFESYNEQFF
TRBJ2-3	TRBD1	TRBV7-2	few	TGTGCCAGCAGCTTACGCAGGGGGCAAGATACGCAGTATTTT	CASSLRRGQDTQYF
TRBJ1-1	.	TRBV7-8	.	TGTGCCAGCAGCGCGGACAGAACGAACACTGAAGCTTTCTTT	CASSADRTNTEAFF
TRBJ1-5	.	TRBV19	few	TGTGCCAGTCGCGCGGGGGTTGTAAATCAGCCCCAGCATTTT	CASRAGVVNQPQHF
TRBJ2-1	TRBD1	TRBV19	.	TGTGCCAGTCTCTCGGAAGGGACAGGGGCAACCTCCTACAATGAGCAGTTCTTC	CASLSEGTGATSYNEQFF
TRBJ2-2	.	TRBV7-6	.	TGTGCCAGCAGCTATTTGTCCGGGGAGCTGTTTTTT	CASSYLSGELFF
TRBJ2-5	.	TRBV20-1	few	TGCAGTGCTAGAGGTGGACTCCAAGAGACCCAGTACTTC	CSARGGLQETQYF
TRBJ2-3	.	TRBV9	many	TGTGCCAGCAGCCTCCGGGACAACCCCACAGATACGCAGTATTTT	CASSLRDNPTDTQYF
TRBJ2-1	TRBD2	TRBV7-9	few	TGTGCCAGCAGCGTTAGCGGGGGGGCCCTCAATGAGCAGTTCTTC	CASSVSGGALNEQFF
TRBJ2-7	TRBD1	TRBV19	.	TGTGCCAGTAGTGGGGGTACAGGGGCCTACGAGCAGTACTTC	CASSGGTGAYEQYF
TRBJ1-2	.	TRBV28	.	TGTGCCAGCAGTTTCCGCAACTATGGCTACACCTTC	CASSFRNYGYTF
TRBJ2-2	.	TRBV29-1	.	TGCAGCGTTGGCAGGCCCAATGCGGGCGGGGAGCTGTTTTTT	CSVGRPNAGGELFF
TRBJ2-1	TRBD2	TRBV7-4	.	TGTGTCAGCAGCGACGGGGGGTACAATGAGCAGTTCTTC	CVSSDGGYNEQFF
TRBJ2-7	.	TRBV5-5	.	TGTGCCAGCAGCTGGCGGGGATCCTCCTACGAGCAGTACTTC	CASSWRGSSYEQYF
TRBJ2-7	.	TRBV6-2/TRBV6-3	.	TGTGCCAGCTCGCGTGGTGCCTCCTACGAGCAGTACTTC	CASSRGASYEQYF
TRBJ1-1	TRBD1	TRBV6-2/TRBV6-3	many	TGTGCCAGCAGACCCGACAGGGGGCCTCTCACTGAAGCTTTCTTT	CASRPDRGPLTEAFF
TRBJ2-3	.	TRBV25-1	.	TGTGCCAGCAGTGAATGGAACGGGGCCACAGATACGCAGTATTTT	CASSEWNGATDTQYF
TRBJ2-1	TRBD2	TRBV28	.	TGTGCCAGCAGTTTCGAGGCGGGAGCCGGTTACAATGAGCAGTTCTTC	CASSFEAGAGYNEQFF
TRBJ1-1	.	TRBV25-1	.	TGTGCCAGCAGTTGGAACTTGAACACTGAAGCTTTCTTT	CASSWNLNTEAFF
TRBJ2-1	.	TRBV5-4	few	TGTGCCAGCAGCTTGGCCCCGAGTATTCGGCACAATGAGCAGTTCTTC	CASSLAPSIRHNEQFF
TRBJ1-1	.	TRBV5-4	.	TGTGCCAGCAGCTTGTCGGGGAGTGGAACTGAAGCTTTCTTT	CASSLSGSGTEAFF
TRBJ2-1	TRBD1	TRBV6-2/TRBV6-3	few	TGTGCCAGCAGCCTGGACAGGGGAAATGAGCAGTTCTTC	CASSLDRGNEQFF
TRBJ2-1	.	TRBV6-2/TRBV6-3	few	TGTGCCAGCAGTTACAAGGCTCGCCCATACAATGAGCAGTTCTTC	CASSYKARPYNEQFF
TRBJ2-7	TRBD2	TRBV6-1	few	TGTGCCAGCAGTGAAAGGCTAGCGGGCTACGAGCAGTACTTC	CASSERLAGYEQYF
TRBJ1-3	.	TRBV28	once	TGTGCCAGCAGAGCCAGACCGGTCCCTGGAAACACCATATATTTT	CASRARPVPGNTIYF
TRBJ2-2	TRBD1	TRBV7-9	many	TGTGCCAGCAGATCCGCCGAGGGGGCAATCACCGGGGAGCTGTTTTTT	CASRSAEGAITGELFF